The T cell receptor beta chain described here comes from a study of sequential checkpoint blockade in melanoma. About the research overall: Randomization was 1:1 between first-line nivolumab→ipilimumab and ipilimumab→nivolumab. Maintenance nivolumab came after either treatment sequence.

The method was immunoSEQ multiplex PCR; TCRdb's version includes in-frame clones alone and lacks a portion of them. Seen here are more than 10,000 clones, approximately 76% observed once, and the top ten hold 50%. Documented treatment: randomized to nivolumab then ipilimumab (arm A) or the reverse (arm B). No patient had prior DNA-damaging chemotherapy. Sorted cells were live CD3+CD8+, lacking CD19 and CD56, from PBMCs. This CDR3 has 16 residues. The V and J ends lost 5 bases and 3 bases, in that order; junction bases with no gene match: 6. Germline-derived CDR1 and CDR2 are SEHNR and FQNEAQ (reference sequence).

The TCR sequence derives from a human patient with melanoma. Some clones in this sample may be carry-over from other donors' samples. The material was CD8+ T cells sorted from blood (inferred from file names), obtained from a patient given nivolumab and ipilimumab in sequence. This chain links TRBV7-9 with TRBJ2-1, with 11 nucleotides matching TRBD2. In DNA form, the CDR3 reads TGTGCCAGCAGCCAAGATACTAGCGGGGGCTACAATGAGCAGTTCTTC. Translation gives CASSQDTSGGYNEQFF.